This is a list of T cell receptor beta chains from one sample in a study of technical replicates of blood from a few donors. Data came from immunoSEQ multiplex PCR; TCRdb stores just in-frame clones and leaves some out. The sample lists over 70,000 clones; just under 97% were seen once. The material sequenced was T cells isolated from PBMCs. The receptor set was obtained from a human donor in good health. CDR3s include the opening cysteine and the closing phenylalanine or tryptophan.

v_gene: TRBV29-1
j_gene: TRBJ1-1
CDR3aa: CSAGGPSILNTEAFF

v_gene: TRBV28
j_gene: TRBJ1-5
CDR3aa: CASSTSQGAGNQPQHF

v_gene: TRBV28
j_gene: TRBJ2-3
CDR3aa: CASKPGGRTDTQYF

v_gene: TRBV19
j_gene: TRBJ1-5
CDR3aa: CASSTEAGLHQPQHF

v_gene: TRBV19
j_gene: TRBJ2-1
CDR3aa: CATGEREVNEQFF

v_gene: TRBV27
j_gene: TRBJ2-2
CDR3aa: CAGRASNTGELFF

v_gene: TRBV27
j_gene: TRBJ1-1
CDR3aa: CASSLSQGPNTEAFF

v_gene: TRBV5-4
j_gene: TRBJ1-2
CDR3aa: CASSLEVEQGAGGDGYTF

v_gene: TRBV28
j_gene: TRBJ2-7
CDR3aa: CASRKPDTYEQYF

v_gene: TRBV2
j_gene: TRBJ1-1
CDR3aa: CASSERQGLTEAFF

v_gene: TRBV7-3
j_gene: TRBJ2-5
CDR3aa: CASSLTGGDAETQYF

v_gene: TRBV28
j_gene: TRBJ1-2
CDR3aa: CASSAVTGFYGYTF

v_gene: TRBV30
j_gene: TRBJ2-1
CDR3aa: CAWSVQGATGQFF

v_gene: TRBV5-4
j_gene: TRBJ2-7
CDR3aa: CASSSRRVGEQYF

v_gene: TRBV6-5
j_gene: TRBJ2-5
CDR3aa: CASSYGTGKKTQYF

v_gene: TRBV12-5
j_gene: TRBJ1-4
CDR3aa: CASGFGQGGEKLFF

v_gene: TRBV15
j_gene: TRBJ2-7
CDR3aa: CATSRAAGPYEQYF

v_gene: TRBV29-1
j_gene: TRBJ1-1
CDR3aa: CSVAGTMNTEAFF

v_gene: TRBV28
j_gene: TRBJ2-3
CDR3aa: CATAGGVTDTQYF

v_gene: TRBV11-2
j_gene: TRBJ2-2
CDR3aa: CASSGISGVHTGELFF

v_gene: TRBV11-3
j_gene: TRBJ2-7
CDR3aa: CASSLTGSTYEQYF

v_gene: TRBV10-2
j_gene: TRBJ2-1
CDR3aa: CASVEAGSSSYNEQFF

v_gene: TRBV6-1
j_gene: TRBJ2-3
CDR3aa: CASVSGGLNTQYF

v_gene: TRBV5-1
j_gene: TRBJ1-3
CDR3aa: CASSFDRAGNTIYF

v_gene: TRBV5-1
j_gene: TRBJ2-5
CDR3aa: CASSLTGTGEETQYF

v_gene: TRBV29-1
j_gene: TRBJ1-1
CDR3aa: CSVLSAGGTEAFF

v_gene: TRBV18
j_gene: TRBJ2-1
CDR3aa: CASSPRLAEGGNNEQFF

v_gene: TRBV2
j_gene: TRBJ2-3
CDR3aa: CASSGGLAGVGHTQYF

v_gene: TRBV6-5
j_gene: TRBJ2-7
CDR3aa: CASSYSRAGAYEQYF

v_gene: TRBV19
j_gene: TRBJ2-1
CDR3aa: CASSIVVLAGAYNEQFF

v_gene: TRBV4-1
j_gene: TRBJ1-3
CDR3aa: CASSQERGEIGGNTIYF

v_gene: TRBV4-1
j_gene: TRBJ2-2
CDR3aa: CASSQILARPAGELFF

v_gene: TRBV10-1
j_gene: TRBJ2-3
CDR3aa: CASSDSLAGDTQYF

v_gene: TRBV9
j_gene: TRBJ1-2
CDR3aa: CASSDGQLNYGYTF

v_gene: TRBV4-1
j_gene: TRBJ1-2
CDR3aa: CASSQDGWFRVAGGYTF

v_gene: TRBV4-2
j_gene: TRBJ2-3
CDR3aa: CASSQGLAGGPPDTQYF

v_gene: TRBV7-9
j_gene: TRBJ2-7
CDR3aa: CASGPYPGTSGRTYEQYF

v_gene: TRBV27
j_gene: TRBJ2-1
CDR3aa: CASSPTSGGVHGQFF

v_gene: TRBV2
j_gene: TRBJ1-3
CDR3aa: CASSRTVQNTIYF

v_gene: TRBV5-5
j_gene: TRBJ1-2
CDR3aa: CASSQAGQGIFGYTF

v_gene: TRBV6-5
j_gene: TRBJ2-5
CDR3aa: CASSRERETQYF

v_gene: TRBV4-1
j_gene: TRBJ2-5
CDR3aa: CASSQTSGMQETQYF

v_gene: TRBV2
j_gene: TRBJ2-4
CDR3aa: CASIDGAIQYF

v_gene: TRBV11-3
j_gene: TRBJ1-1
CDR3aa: CASEDRDSLTEAFF

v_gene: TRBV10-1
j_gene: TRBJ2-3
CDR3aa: CASSESQGVITDTQYF

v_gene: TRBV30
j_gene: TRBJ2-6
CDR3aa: CASDRGNWVLTF

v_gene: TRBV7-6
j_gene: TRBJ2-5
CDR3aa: CASSLAAGWETQYF

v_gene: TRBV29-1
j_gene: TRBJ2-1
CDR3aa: CSVEDDIGGGAKYNEQFF

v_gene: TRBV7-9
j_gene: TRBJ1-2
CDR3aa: CASSLRTGNYGYTF

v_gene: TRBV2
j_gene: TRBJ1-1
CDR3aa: CASEEGRVNTEAFF

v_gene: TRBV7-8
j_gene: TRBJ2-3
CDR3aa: CASSSWTEPSTDTQYF

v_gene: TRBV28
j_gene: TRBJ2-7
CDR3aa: CASTKGLPVIYEQYF

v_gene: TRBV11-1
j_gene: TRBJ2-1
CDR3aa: CASSFTGNEQFF

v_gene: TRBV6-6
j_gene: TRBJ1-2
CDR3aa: CASSPPGGAGYTF

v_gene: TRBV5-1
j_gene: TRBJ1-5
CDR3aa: CASSATGGAGQPQHF

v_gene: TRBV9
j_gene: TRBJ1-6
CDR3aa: CASSVDTRHHSPLHF

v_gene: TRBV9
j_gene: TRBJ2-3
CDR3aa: CASSEPSSTSGRALGTDTQYF

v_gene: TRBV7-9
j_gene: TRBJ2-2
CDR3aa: CASSLLPRGQFANTGELFF

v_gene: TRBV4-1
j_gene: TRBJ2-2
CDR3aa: CASLSRGRTGELFF

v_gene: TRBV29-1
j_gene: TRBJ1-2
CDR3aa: CSVVGGTGGYGYTF